This T cell receptor (beta chain) was sequenced for a study of blood T cell repertoires in COVID-19 (dated by TCRdb to about 2020). Background for the entire study: Samples covering the acute and convalescent phases of COVID-19 were provided by collaborators in the United States, Italy and Spain. The material from the prospective study consisted of cDNA or gDNA derived from T cells, B-cell-depleted T cells, or PBMCs. The dataset comprised deeply sampled blood TCRbeta repertoires from subjects exposed to, actively infected with, or recovered from COVID-19. The repertoires were released in a freely available public database meant as a resource for research on the immune response to SARS-CoV-2. The samples were drawn from the first 160 participants of the ongoing ImmuneRACE study and from roughly 1,300 subjects provided by 6 global collaborators. The sample metadata nearly always contained a de-identified subject ID, COVID-19 status, age in years and sex. Where available, HLA class I and class II types were taken from metadata supplied by the sample provider and were not determined by assay-based typing.

CDR1 and CDR2 are drawn from the germline V gene: MGHRA, YSYEKL. From cysteine to phenylalanine, the CDR3 is 15 amino acids long. The read is trimmed to its CDR3 DNA, 45 bases read in frame from base 1. V sheds 3 bases and J sheds 6 bases, leaving 17 bases between their ends. What the research found in general, with its limitations: The quantity of clinical and demographic metadata differed by source and by participant and was supplied without curation.

Note on this clone: Its recognized antigen is unknown. No base qualities exist here, and no much larger clone lies one base off it.

TCRbeta CDR3 regions were amplified from genomic DNA by means of the immunoSEQ Assay, a bias-controlled multiplex PCR. Under the source paper's analysis protocol: The number of nucleated cells in each sample was estimated by amplification of reference gene primers within the assay. To quantify the absolute abundance of each unique TCRbeta CDR3 rearrangement, sequence reads were collapsed and filtered. Productive Simpson clonality was computed per sample as the square root of Simpson's diversity index over productive rearrangements. As stored in TCRdb, this immuneACCESS dataset retains in-frame rearrangements with V and J assigned. A fraction of the clones does not appear; measured against another copy, unresolved V genes explain less than half of the discrepancy, and the remainder lacks a known reason. The D gene and trimming were derived from the DNA, and the V and J assignments and clone size from that table. The sample table records roughly 380,000 clones; 85% of these occur just once. The biggest ten clones account for 3.5% to 4% of the sample.

Each collaborating institution followed its own protocols to collect whole blood in K2EDTA tubes. For TCRbeta analysis, collaborators shipped samples in one of three forms: frozen whole blood, isolated PBMCs, or DNA extracted from either of those sample types. Sequencing used peripheral blood. The clonotype was recovered from a woman aged 18-30 years with acute or convalescent COVID-19. The chain links TRBV4-1 with TRBJ1-1; TRBD1 is a weak D gene call, 6 bases matching. At the DNA level, the sequence is TGCGCCAGCAGCCATCCGGCGGGGGGCGCGTCTGAAGCTTTCTTT. Its translation is CASSHPAGGASEAFF.